This T cell receptor (beta chain) was recorded in a study of T cells in Graves' hyperthyroidism and ophthalmopathy (dated by TCRdb to between 2018 and 2021). Some background on the complete study: Peripheral blood samples were taken at initial diagnosis, before any treatment was given. After blood sampling, hyperthyroidism patients were treated with methimazole at a starting dose of 30 mg daily, and ophthalmopathy patients were treated with high-dose intravenous methylprednisolone. Whether ophthalmopathy could be predicted prospectively was tested in an independent validation cohort made up of under 20 hyperthyroidism patients plus 17 patients who later progressed to ophthalmopathy. The approximately 100 discovery patients were randomly split 7:3 into training and test sets. TCR Vbeta CDR3 sequencing of roughly 140 peripheral blood samples (43 ophthalmopathy, some 75 hyperthyroidism and approximately 17 progressor patients) is reported in the paper. To identify TCR V-J signatures that set the groups apart, the researchers used a discovery cohort of about a hundred patients, made up of some 41 with Graves' ophthalmopathy and 57 with stable Graves' hyperthyroidism. The study also compared thyroid tissue and blood T-cell repertoires from several Graves' hyperthyroidism patients.

Study-wide conclusions, independent of this receptor: In validation, progression to ophthalmopathy was predicted by the model with 70% to 71% sensitivity and under 85% specificity, a median of approximately 6.5 months before onset. Most expanded thyroid clonotypes (frequency above 0.001) were also detected in blood, a finding suggesting that blood repertoires may reflect thyroid immune responses. In cross-validation, a model built on a 13 V-J signature told ophthalmopathy apart from stable hyperthyroidism with 87.88% sensitivity and about 81% specificity, and in testing the same model reached 80%/75%. No statistical method was used to set the sample size in advance, and investigators knew the group allocation.

Hyperthyroidism patients were newly diagnosed, with disease duration under 2 months, and aged 18 to 65 years. The study excluded patients with uncontrolled infections, other autoimmune diseases, pregnancy or lactation. Diagnoses were based on clinical symptoms, serum thyroxine and TRAb, thyroid ultrasound and orbital computed tomography. Blood from progressor patients was drawn when they were first diagnosed with hyperthyroidism, before any ophthalmopathy symptoms appeared. PBMCs were separated from roughly 9.3 ml of fresh peripheral blood using Ficoll-Paque density gradient centrifugation. Progressor patients were first diagnosed with Graves' hyperthyroidism and then developed ophthalmopathy during follow-up. Total RNA was extracted with Trizol reagent, and quality was checked on an Agilent 2100 Bioanalyzer. Amplification of TCR beta CDR3 regions was carried out from RNA transcripts. For the first round of RT-PCR on the TCR CDR3, the HTBI primer set was used together with the Qiagen OneStep RT-PCR kit. A second multiplex PCR round built the libraries, followed by size selection and purification. Libraries were sequenced paired-end with 100 bp reads on an Illumina HiSeq2000. From the authors' description of their analysis: SOAPnuke was used to process the raw data, throwing out any read that contained adapters or uncalled bases, had a mean Phred below 15, or lacked an exact constant-primer or identifier match. COPE v1.2.5 was used to merge the high-quality paired reads, and each unique nucleotide sequence was defined as a clonotype. Clonotypes were aligned to IMGT TRBV, TRBD and TRBJ reference segments using MiTCR v1.1. Analysis was restricted to V-J combinations with a frequency above 0.0001, which covered 98% to 99.2% of repertoires. A TCS score was defined as the ratio of F50 (clonal expansion) to E x V (chaos), with BLOSUM62-based TCRdist applied between CDR3 peptides within each V-J. Welch's t-statistics and random forest reduced several hundred V-J features to some 14, which were used in a naive Bayes classifier (R e1071). TCRdb reran the public reads through fastp at Q25 and MiXCR, keeping productive beta chains. Rows matching on CDR3 protein sequence are summarized as one entry with the most common DNA and genes. The V and J calls shown here were made by TCRdb, not taken from the authors' results. Counted in this sample were around 380,000 distinct CDR3 sequences; 13% of them appeared once. The top ten clonotypes cover roughly 20% of the sample.

The CDR3 goes from the cysteine to the phenylalanine over 16 residues. Only CDR3 DNA is held: 48 bases, read in frame from base 1. CDR1 and CDR2, looked up from the germline V gene, are MNHNS and SASEGT. Trimming removed 1 base from V and 7 bases from J; the gene matches leave 7 bases unexplained. This clonotype has at least ten counts. It has no known antigen specificity. One base away there is no much larger clone; base qualities are not given. This TCR was recovered from a man aged 25 to 45 with Graves' hyperthyroidism that later progressed to Graves' ophthalmopathy. In this chain, TRBV6-1 is recombined with TRBJ2-2; 9 bases in the junction line up with TRBD1. Sequencing input: blood. The CDR3 protein is CASSEDYRGRGGELFF. The DNA reads TGTGCCAGCAGTGAAGACTACAGGGGGCGCGGCGGGGAGCTGTTTTTT.